This entry lists 20 T cell receptor beta chains sequenced from one sample in a study of blood T cell repertoires in COVID-19. This table comes from immunoSEQ multiplex PCR, and its TCRdb copy is limited to in-frame clones, with some not included. The sample gives around 190,000 clones, about 88% of which show up once; approximately 2.1% is in the top ten. Input material: peripheral blood. The receptors come from a man between 18 and 35 years old who had recovered from COVID-19.

The J gene is TRBJ2-3, the V gene TRBV16; no definite D call. V dropped 0 bases and J dropped 4 bases, with 11 bases sitting between them. In germline, CDR1 is KGHSY, CDR2 FQNENV. This CDR3 is built from 15 residues. The CDR3 DNA sequence: TGTGCCAGCAGCCAATCGATCCCTAGTCCAGATACGCAGTATTTT. It codes for CASSQSIPSPDTQYF.

The chain uses TRBV28 and TRBJ1-4, with D possibly being TRBD1 (5 bases). Trimming cost V 6 bases and J 8 bases, with 16 bases left between them. The CDR3 consists of 14 residues. Germline CDR1 is MDHEN and CDR2 is SYDVKM. The CDR3 DNA follows: TGTGCCAGCAGCCTCAGGGAGGTTTGGGAAAAACTGTTTTTT. Protein product: CASSLREVWEKLFF.

The genes are TRBV15 and TRBJ1-6; D gene ambiguous. Germline CDR1 reads LNHNV; CDR2 reads YYDKDF (reference sequence). The CDR3 is 13 amino acids. V shed 5 bases and J shed 6 bases, with 8 bases lying between them. The CDR3 nucleotides are TGTGCCACCAGCGTACACAGTAATTCACCCCTCCACTTT. Its translation: CATSVHSNSPLHF. Variable domain in full (rest from reference TRBV15 and TRBJ1-6): DAMVIQNPRYQVTQFGKPVTLSCSQTLNHNVMYWYQQKSSQAPKLLFHYYDKDFNNEADTPDNFQSRRPNTSFCFLDIRSPGLGDTAMYLCATSVHSNSPLHFGNGTRLTVT.

This clone has at least ten counts. The chain links TRBV10-2 to TRBJ1-3; 7 bases are a match to TRBD1. Unmatched junction bases numbered 6, after V lost 7 bases and J lost 0 bases. The length of the CDR3 is 15 residues. Germline CDR1 and CDR2: WSHSY and SAAADI. CDR3: CASMVGGGSGNTIYF. The DNA of the CDR3 is TGCGCCAGCATGGTAGGGGGCGGCTCTGGAAACACCATATATTTT.

The chain is built from TRBV5-6 and TRBJ1-6; D unclear. CDR1 is SGHDT and CDR2 is YYEEEE in the germline V gene. This CDR3 has 16 amino acids. Between the trimmed V and J ends, which lost 2 bases and 5 bases, there was a span of 14 bases. DNA of the CDR3: TGTGCCAGCAGCTTAGACTTGACCGAGAATAATTCACCCCTCCACTTT. Residues: CASSLDLTENNSPLHF.

This clone has just one count. The CDR3 protein is CASTLGGRGNNEQFF. The CDR3 DNA reads TGTGCCAGTACCCTGGGCGGGAGGGGAAACAATGAGCAGTTCTTC. This sequence joins TRBV19 and TRBJ2-1; 9 bases map to TRBD2. The CDR3 extends over 15 amino acids. The V segment lost 7 bases and the J segment 5 bases; nucleotides outside the gene matches: 9. Germline CDR1 reads LNHDA; CDR2 reads SQIVND (reference sequence).

This chain connects TRBV7-9 to TRBJ2-1, with TRBD2 as a possible D gene (6 bases). V gave up 6 bases and J gave up 3 bases, with 15 bases separating them. This CDR3 spans 15 amino acids. Germline-derived CDR1 and CDR2 are SEHNR and FQNEAQ (reference sequence). CDR3 region: CASSWAAGYYNEQFF. The CDR3 DNA reads as TGTGCCAGCAGTTGGGCGGCGGGATACTACAATGAGCAGTTCTTC.

The chain employs TRBV5-6 and TRBJ1-2, with 8 positions matching TRBD1. V was clipped by 2 bases and J by 8 bases; unmatched bases: 2. Germline loops: CDR1 SGHDT, CDR2 YYEEEE. The CDR3 has 12 amino acids. DNA for the CDR3: TGTGCCAGCAGCTTAGGACAGGGAGGCTACACCTTC. Amino acid sequence: CASSLGQGGYTF. The full variable domain, completed using reference TRBV5-6 and TRBJ1-2, is DAGVTQSPTHLIKTRGQQVTLRCSPKSGHDTVSWYQQALGQGPQFIFQYYEEEERQRGNFPDRFSGHQFPNYSSELNVNALLLGDSALYLCASSLGQGGYTFGSGTRLTVV.

The rearrangement uses TRBV3-1 (or the pseudogene TRBV3-2) and TRBJ1-1; TRBD1 matches at 8 bases. The trim removed 2 bases at V and 3 bases at J, leaving 2 bases unmatched. The CDR3 consists of 14 residues. CDR1 LGHDT and CDR2 YNNKEL come from the germline V gene (reference sequence). The CDR3 coding sequence is TGTGCCAGCAGCCAACAGGGGGCGGACACTGAAGCTTTCTTT. This codes for CASSQQGADTEAFF.

The chain employs TRBV27 and TRBJ1-6, with TRBD1 as a possible D gene (5 bases). V shed 6 bases and J shed 6 bases, with 12 bases lying between them. Germline CDR1 is MNHEY and CDR2 is SMNVEV (reference sequence). The CDR3 loop spans 14 amino acids. The CDR3 protein is CASSLAGINSPLHF. The CDR3 DNA reads TGTGCCAGCAGCCTCGCAGGGATTAATTCACCCCTCCACTTT.

The CDR3 bases are TGTGCCAGCAGCTTGGACTTCCTCTCCTACAATGAGCAGTTCTTC. The encoded protein is CASSLDFLSYNEQFF. This chain joins TRBV11-2 and TRBJ2-1, with D possibly TRBD2 on 5 matching bases. With 3 bases removed from V and 0 bases from J, the gap between germline ends came to 9 bases. Germline lookup yields CDR1 SGHAT and CDR2 FQNNGV. The CDR3 contains 15 residues.

V usage is TRBV6-6 and J usage is TRBJ1-2; TRBD1 matches 8 bases. The CDR3 is 13 residues long. Looked up from germline, CDR1 is MNHNY and CDR2 is SVGAGI (reference sequence). V lost 6 bases, J lost 7 bases, and 7 bases stayed unmatched. CDR3 residues: CASSHDRGGGYTF. The CDR3 nucleotides read TGTGCCAGCAGCCACGACAGGGGAGGTGGCTACACCTTC.

This chain uses TRBV2 with TRBJ2-7; D remains unclear. V lost 5 bases, J lost 4 bases, and 6 bases lay in between. Germline V lookup: CDR1 SNHLY, CDR2 FYNNEI. This CDR3 contains 11 residues. CDR3 amino acids: CASSLTYEQYF. The CDR3 DNA sequence: TGTGCCAGCAGTCTGACATACGAGCAGTACTTC.

The chain is built from TRBV19 and TRBJ1-3; TRBD1 might be the D (5 bases). V shed 6 bases and J shed 0 bases, with 12 bases lying between them. This CDR3 region has 15 residues. The V gene's germline CDR1 is LNHDA and CDR2 SQIVND (reference sequence). In DNA form, the CDR3 reads TGTGCCAGTAGCTTACAGGCCCGCTCTGGAAACACCATATATTTT. Its protein product is CASSLQARSGNTIYF.

This clone occurred once. The chain uses TRBV3-1 (or the pseudogene TRBV3-2) and TRBJ2-1; D is possibly TRBD2 (6 bases). The CDR3 spans 15 residues. Germline CDR1 and CDR2: LGHDT and YNNKEL (reference sequence). V lost 3 bases to trimming and J lost 7 bases, with 16 bases between them. For the CDR3, the DNA is TGTGCCAGCAGCCAGGCTAGCGCCCTCGGGAATGAGCAGTTCTTC. Translating it yields CASSQASALGNEQFF.

The chain uses TRBV19 and TRBJ2-7, with 11 bases lining up with TRBD2. CDR1 LNHDA and CDR2 SQIVND come from the germline V gene (reference sequence). The junction had 9 bases not matched to a gene; V was cut back by 6 bases and J by 2 bases. This CDR3 comprises 16 residues. CDR3 DNA: TGTGCCAGTAGCACAGCAGGACTAGCGGGCGCCTACGAGCAGTACTTC. Translated: CASSTAGLAGAYEQYF.

Here the CDR3 DNA reads TGTGCCAGCACCCCAGTTGGGACTGACAATCAGCCCCAGCATTTT. Its protein is CASTPVGTDNQPQHF. The chain has TRBV28 and TRBJ1-5; weak D call: TRBD1 (5 bases). The CDR3 extends over 15 amino acids. Trimming removed 7 bases at V and 3 bases at J, with 16 bases between. The germline gives CDR1 MDHEN, CDR2 SYDVKM.

The chain carries TRBV29-1 and TRBJ2-7; 9 bases map to TRBD2. From germline, CDR1 is SQVTM and CDR2 ANQGSEA. This CDR3 has 13 residues. Unmatched junction bases numbered 2, after V lost 5 bases and J lost 0 bases. CDR3 sequence reads: CSVLAGSSYEQYF. The DNA of the CDR3 is TGCAGCGTTCTAGCGGGGAGCTCCTACGAGCAGTACTTC.

In this sample, this clone turned up a few times. The chain carries TRBV4-3 and TRBJ1-2; 10 bases are shared with TRBD1. CDR1 and CDR2 from the germline V gene are LGHNA and YSLEER. The CDR3 contains 18 residues. The V segment lost 0 bases and the J segment 4 bases; nucleotides outside the gene matches: 11. CDR3 nucleotides: TGCGCCAGCAGCCAAGATGTTCTAGGGACAGGGGATTTCTATGGCTACACCTTC. Translated, it gives CASSQDVLGTGDFYGYTF.

The chain is built from TRBV5-4 and TRBJ2-2, with 9 nucleotides matching TRBD2. Germline assignment: CDR1 SGHNT and CDR2 YYREEE (reference sequence). The CDR3 has 17 amino acids. V dropped 1 base and J dropped 6; count of bases not matched to a gene: 10. CDR3 nucleotides: TGTGCCAGCAGCTTGCGTAGTAGCGGGAGTAAAGCCGGGGAGCTGTTTTTT. Translated: CASSLRSSGSKAGELFF.